This T cell receptor beta chain was sequenced during a study of technical replicates of blood from several donors. V lost 2 bases to trimming and J lost 3 bases; unmatched junction nucleotides: 7. The CDR3 is made up of 16 amino acids. Germline CDR1 is MNHNS and CDR2 is SASEGT. Clones were sequenced by immunoSEQ multiplex PCR, and TCRdb holds only the in-frame ones, with some missing. This sample has 85,000 to 100,000 clones, with around 90% found just once. The source is a human donor in good health. Source material: T cells isolated from PBMCs. The chain recombines TRBV6-1 with TRBJ1-2, with 9 nucleotides matching TRBD1. CDR3 in DNA: TGTGCCAGCAGTGAATCCCTGGGACAGGGAGACTATGGCTACACCTTC. Its translation: CASSESLGQGDYGYTF.